The next 8 T cell receptor beta chains were all read from a single sample in a study of cytomegalovirus exposure and HLA in healthy donors. PCR primers comprised 60 Vbeta and 13 Jbeta primers. Profiled with immunoSEQ multiplex PCR; TCRdb holds only in-frame clones, not every one. The table records fewer than 200,000 clones, more than 60% of them present only once. The sequenced sample was PBMCs. The receptors stem from a human donor in good health.

The CDR3 loop is CASSLTQASGANVLTF. The CDR3 DNA reads TGTGCCAGCAGCTTGACTCAGGCGTCTGGGGCCAACGTCCTGACTTTC. The chain is built from TRBV5-6 and TRBJ2-6; no reliable D call. V gave up 1 base and J gave up 1 base, with 9 bases separating them. CDR1 is SGHDT, CDR2 YYEEEE, per germline. The CDR3 is 16 residues long.

This clone was recorded a few times. The chain uses TRBV2 and TRBJ2-7; maybe TRBD2 (5 bases). This CDR3 comprises 12 residues. CDR1 is SNHLY, CDR2 FYNNEI, per germline. Trimming removed 2 bases from V and 5 bases from J, with 7 bases in between. The CDR3 coding sequence is TGTGCCAGCAGTGAACTAGCCCACGAGCAGTACTTC. It yields the protein CASSELAHEQYF.

The chain carries TRBV6-5 and TRBJ1-2; 8 bases fit TRBD1. CDR3 length: 13 residues. The V gene's germline CDR1 is MNHEY and CDR2 SVGAGI. J gave up 7 bases and V 4 bases, and 5 bases lay outside the gene matches. The CDR3 spells CASSSAGGSGYTF. In DNA form, the CDR3 reads TGTGCCAGCAGTTCTGCAGGGGGCTCTGGCTACACCTTC.

V usage is TRBV12-5 and J usage is TRBJ1-1; tentatively, D is TRBD1 (6 bases). Germline V gene sequence: CDR1 LGHNT, CDR2 FRNRAP. The CDR3 sequence is 14 residues long. V gave up 0 bases and J gave up 6 bases, with 11 bases separating them. Here the CDR3 reads CASGLVKGGAEAFF. The CDR3 nucleotides are TGTGCTAGTGGTTTGGTAAAGGGGGGGGCTGAAGCTTTCTTT. The entire variable domain, with the rest obtained from reference TRBV12-5 and TRBJ1-1, is as follows: DARVTQTPRHKVTEMGQEVTMRCQPILGHNTVFWYRQTMMQGLELLAYFRNRAPLDDSGMPKDRFSAEMPDATLATLKIQPSEPRDSAVYFCASGLVKGGAEAFFGQGTRLTVV.

The J gene is TRBJ2-5, the V gene TRBV5-1; 7 bases are a match to TRBD1. The end of the DNA aligns better with TRBJ2-7, so the J call may be wrong. This CDR3 has 13 amino acids. Germline V gene lookup returns CDR1 SGHRS and CDR2 YFSETQ. The CDR3 protein is CASSGGQSYEQYF. CDR3 bases: TGCGCCAGCAGCGGGGGACAGTCCTACGAGCAGTACTTC.

The chain links TRBV9 to TRBJ1-1; 9 bases map to TRBD1. Germline V gene data show CDR1 as SGDLS and CDR2 as YYNGEE. This CDR3 has 15 amino acids. V was pared by 5 bases and J by 4 bases, with 9 bases of the junction left unmatched. CDR3 sequence reads: CASRASDRGGTEAFF. CDR3 DNA sequence: TGTGCCAGCAGAGCCTCTGACAGGGGGGGCACTGAAGCTTTCTTT.

This clone was counted only a few times. The rearrangement uses TRBV5-6 and TRBJ1-6; no reliable D call. The CDR3 is 18 amino acids. Germline V gene data show CDR1 as SGHDT and CDR2 as YYEEEE. Trimming shortened V by 0 bases and J by 7 bases, and 20 bases separated the two germline ends. This CDR3 is CASSLGGTAGEFNSPLHF. Written as DNA, the CDR3 is TGTGCCAGCAGCTTGGGTGGAACTGCGGGAGAGTTCAATTCACCCCTCCACTTT.

This clone occurred once. The V and J genes are TRBV7-9 and TRBJ1-1; D is unclear. Trimming took 5 bases from V and 12 from J, leaving 25 bases between them. This CDR3 region has 15 residues. Per the germline V gene, CDR1 is SEHNR and CDR2 is FQNEAQ (reference sequence). CDR3 bases: TGTGCCAGCAGCCCCCATCGGAGTCGTATGTGGTCCCCTTTCTTT. Translation gives CASSPHRSRMWSPFF.